Presented here are 5 T cell receptor beta chains from one specimen sequenced in a study of blood T cell repertoires in COVID-19. Method: immunoSEQ multiplex PCR; TCRdb's copy keeps in-frame clones and lacks some. The sample has roughly 18,000 clones, around 89% seen once. Sequenced material: peripheral blood. The receptors stem from a woman aged 55-69 years with active COVID-19.

The sample holds a few counts of this clone. The chain recombines TRBV7-6 with TRBJ2-1, with a weak D call TRBD2 (7 bases). The germline V gene encodes CDR1 SGHVS and CDR2 FNYEAQ. This CDR3 spans 16 amino acids. V was trimmed by 2 bases and J by 7 bases, leaving 18 bases between them. The DNA of the CDR3 is TGTGCCAGCAGCTTACTTGGCGGGGGCCTCTCTAATGAGCAGTTCTTC. It encodes CASSLLGGGLSNEQFF.

The table lists this clone with a count of one. V and J are TRBV5-1 and TRBJ2-4; tentative D call: TRBD1 (5 bases). The CDR3 spans 16 residues. V gave up 0 bases and J gave up 5 bases, with 15 bases separating them. Germline CDR1 and CDR2: SGHRS and YFSETQ. CDR3 in DNA: TGCGCCAGCAGCTTGGTGGTGTCAGGGCCACAAAACATTCAGTACTTC. Its protein is CASSLVVSGPQNIQYF.

This rearrangement joins TRBV19 to TRBJ1-6; 7 bases match TRBD1. The CDR3 runs 14 residues. After removal of 6 bases from V and 7 bases from J, the junction contained 6 bases not matched to a gene. Germline assignment: CDR1 LNHDA and CDR2 SQIVND (reference sequence). The CDR3 DNA reads as TGTGCCAGTAGGCCCGGGACAGACAATTCACCCCTCCACTTT. Its translation: CASRPGTDNSPLHF.

The rearrangement joins TRBV6-2 or TRBV6-3 to TRBJ2-5, with D tentatively TRBD2 (7 bases). This CDR3 has 18 residues. V lost 4 bases and J lost 0, with 21 bases in between. Germline assignment: CDR1 MNHEY and CDR2 SVGEGT. Here the CDR3 DNA reads TGTGCCAGCAGTTCCCCGGTGCGGGGGCCCACGTACCAAGAGACCCAGTACTTC. Its translation is CASSSPVRGPTYQETQYF.

There are a few counts of this clone. The chain combines TRBV19 with TRBJ1-3; D unresolved. Germline V gives CDR1 LNHDA, CDR2 SQIVND (reference sequence). V was trimmed by 6 bases and J by 0 bases, leaving 6 bases between them. CDR3 length: 13 amino acids. DNA for the CDR3: TGTGCCAGTAGGAGCCCCTCTGGAAACACCATATATTTT. Amino acids: CASRSPSGNTIYF.